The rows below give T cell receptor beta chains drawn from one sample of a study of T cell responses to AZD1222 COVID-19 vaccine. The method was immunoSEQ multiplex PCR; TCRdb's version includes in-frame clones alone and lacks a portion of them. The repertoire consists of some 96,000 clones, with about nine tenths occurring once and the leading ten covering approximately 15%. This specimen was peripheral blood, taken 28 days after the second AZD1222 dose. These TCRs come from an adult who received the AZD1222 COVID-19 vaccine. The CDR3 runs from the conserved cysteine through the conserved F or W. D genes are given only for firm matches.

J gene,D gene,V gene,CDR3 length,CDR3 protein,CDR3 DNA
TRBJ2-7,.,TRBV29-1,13,CSVGSGVSREQYF,TGCAGCGTTGGGAGTGGGGTTTCCCGCGAGCAGTACTTC
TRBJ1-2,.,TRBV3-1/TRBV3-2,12,CASSQDYYGYTF,TGTGCCAGCAGCCAAGATTACTATGGCTACACCTTC
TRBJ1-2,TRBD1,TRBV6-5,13,CASSLRDRYGYTF,TGTGCCAGCAGCCTCCGGGACAGATATGGCTACACCTTC
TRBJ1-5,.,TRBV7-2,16,CASSLVSTGAGQPQHF,TGTGCCAGCAGCTTAGTTTCTACGGGGGCTGGCCAGCCCCAGCATTTT
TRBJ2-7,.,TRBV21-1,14,CANSPGQTTAEQYF,TGTGCCAACAGCCCTGGACAGACCACGGCCGAGCAGTACTTC
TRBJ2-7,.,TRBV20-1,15,CSASRGMPGSYEQYF,TGCAGTGCTAGTAGGGGGATGCCTGGCTCCTACGAGCAGTACTTC
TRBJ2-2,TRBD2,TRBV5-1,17,CASSLGTSGRNTGELFF,TGCGCCAGCAGCTTGGGGACTAGCGGGCGGAACACCGGGGAGCTGTTTTTT
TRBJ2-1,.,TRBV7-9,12,CASSLDNNEQFF,TGTGCCAGCAGCTTAGACAACAATGAGCAGTTCTTC
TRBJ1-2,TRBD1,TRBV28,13,CASQDRSYYGYTF,TGTGCCAGCCAGGACAGGAGTTACTATGGCTACACCTTC
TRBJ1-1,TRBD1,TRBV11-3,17,CASSFSTGQGEDTEAFF,TGTGCCAGCAGCTTTTCAACGGGACAGGGAGAAGACACTGAAGCTTTCTTT
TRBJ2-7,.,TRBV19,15,CASSIRASGFYEQYF,TGTGCCAGTAGTATTCGGGCTTCGGGATTCTACGAGCAGTACTTC
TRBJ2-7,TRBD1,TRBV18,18,CASSPPGRGLRTDYEQYF,TGTGCCAGCTCACCACCGGGCAGGGGGCTAAGAACAGACTACGAGCAGTACTTC
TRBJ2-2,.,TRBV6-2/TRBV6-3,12,CASSQVTGELFF,TGTGCCAGCAGCCAGGTAACCGGGGAGCTGTTTTTT
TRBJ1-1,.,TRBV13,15,CASTQPHSLNTEAFF,TGTGCCAGCACCCAACCCCATTCGTTGAACACTGAAGCTTTCTTT
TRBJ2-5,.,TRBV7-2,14,CASSSPAFRETQYF,TGTGCCAGCAGCTCCCCAGCCTTCAGAGAGACCCAGTACTTC
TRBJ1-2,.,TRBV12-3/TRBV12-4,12,CASSSKNYGYTF,TGTGCCAGCAGCTCAAAAAACTATGGCTACACCTTC
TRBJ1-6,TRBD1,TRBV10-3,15,CAISGQGGQSSPLHF,TGTGCCATCAGTGGCCAGGGGGGACAGAGTTCACCCCTCCACTTT
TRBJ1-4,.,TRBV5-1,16,CASSLAPQSANEKLFF,TGCGCCAGCAGCTTGGCCCCACAGTCTGCTAATGAAAAACTGTTTTTT
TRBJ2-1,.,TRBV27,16,CASSLQIGRTDNEQFF,TGTGCCAGCAGTTTACAAATTGGGAGGACGGACAATGAGCAGTTCTTC
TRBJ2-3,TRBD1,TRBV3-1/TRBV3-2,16,CASSQPTGRRPDTQYF,TGTGCCAGCAGCCAACCGACAGGGCGCAGGCCAGATACGCAGTATTTT
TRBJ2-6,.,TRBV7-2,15,CASSTSGTGANVLTF,TGTGCCAGCAGCACCAGCGGAACTGGGGCCAACGTCCTGACTTTC
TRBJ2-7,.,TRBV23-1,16,CASSQSVGAGLNEQYF,TGCGCCAGCAGTCAATCCGTCGGCGCAGGGCTTAATGAGCAGTACTTC
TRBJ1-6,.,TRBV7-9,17,CASSLGGESSYNSPLHF,TGTGCCAGCAGCTTAGGGGGAGAGAGCTCCTATAATTCACCCCTCCACTTT
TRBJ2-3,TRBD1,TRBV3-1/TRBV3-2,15,CASSQKGQNTDTQYF,TGTGCCAGCAGCCAAAAGGGACAGAACACAGATACGCAGTATTTT
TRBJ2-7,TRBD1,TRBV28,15,CASSLARTGSYEQYF,TGTGCCAGCAGTTTAGCCCGGACAGGTTCCTACGAGCAGTACTTC
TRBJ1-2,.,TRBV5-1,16,CASSLARFGGNYGYTF,TGCGCCAGCAGCTTGGCTCGGTTTGGGGGTAACTATGGCTACACCTTC
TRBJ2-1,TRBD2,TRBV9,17,CASSVEAGLAGYNEQFF,TGTGCCAGCAGCGTAGAAGCTGGGCTAGCGGGATACAATGAGCAGTTCTTC
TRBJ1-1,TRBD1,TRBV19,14,CASRLTGANTEAFF,TGTGCCAGTAGACTTACAGGGGCAAACACTGAAGCTTTCTTT